These 32 T cell receptor beta chains share one sample of origin, sequenced in a study of control samples from healthy donors and cancer patients. TCRdb's table, derived via immunoSEQ multiplex PCR, lists solely in-frame clones and lacks some. Of 100,000 to 150,000 clones in the sample, 80% to 95% were seen once. The specimen sequenced was blood. The receptors originated from a man in his forties or fifties in good health.

The table lists this clone with a count of one. In nucleotides, the CDR3 is TGTGCCAGCAGCCCGTGGGGTTCCTATAATTCACCCCTCCACTTT. Translating gives CASSPWGSYNSPLHF. This chain links TRBV11-2 with TRBJ1-6, with no clear D. CDR3 length equals 15 residues. Trimming cost V 5 bases and J 1 base, with 9 bases left between them. Germline V lookup: CDR1 SGHAT, CDR2 FQNNGV.

The CDR3 region is CASSPQGAGATEAFF. CDR3 sequence (DNA): TGTGCCAGCAGCCCTCAGGGGGCTGGGGCCACTGAAGCTTTCTTT. The V gene is TRBV9, the J gene TRBJ1-1; 8 nucleotides agree with TRBD1. The CDR3 extends over 15 amino acids. Germline V lookup: CDR1 SGDLS, CDR2 YYNGEE. Trimming took 4 bases from V and 4 from J; bases not matched to a gene: 9.

This sequence joins TRBV5-1 and TRBJ1-2, with D possibly matching TRBD1 (6 bases). Trimming removed 4 bases from V and 4 bases from J, with 17 bases in between. Germline CDR1 is SGHRS and CDR2 is YFSETQ. The CDR3 is made up of 15 amino acids. CDR3 residues: CASSPELGQFYGYTF. The CDR3 DNA reads TGCGCCAGCAGCCCCGAACTCGGACAGTTCTATGGCTACACCTTC.

The rearrangement links TRBV7-9 to TRBJ2-2; 11 nucleotides align to TRBD1. Germline CDR1 SEHNR, CDR2 FQNEAQ (reference sequence). Losses at the gene ends were 5 bases for V and 7 bases for J; bases not matched to a gene: 6. CDR3 size: 15 residues. The CDR3 region has the DNA TGTGCCAGCAGCCGGACAGGGGGCGCCGACGGGGAGCTGTTTTTT. Translated, it gives CASSRTGGADGELFF.

The genes are TRBV5-1 and TRBJ2-7; tentative D call: TRBD2 (6 bases). The CDR3 runs 15 residues. Trimming stripped 1 base from V and 4 bases from J, with 15 bases between. Germline CDR1 reads SGHRS; CDR2 reads YFSETQ. CDR3 residues: CASSLTAGSSYEQYF. CDR3 nucleotide sequence: TGCGCCAGCAGCTTGACGGCGGGGTCTTCTTACGAGCAGTACTTC. Variable domain in full (rest from reference TRBV5-1 and TRBJ2-7): KAGVTQTPRYLIKTRGQQVTLSCSPISGHRSVSWYQQTPGQGLQFLFEYFSETQRNKGNFPGRFSGRQFSNSRSEMNVSTLELGDSALYLCASSLTAGSSYEQYFGPGTRLTVT.

The rearrangement joins TRBV2 to TRBJ2-7, with D maybe TRBD1 (5 bases). Germline CDR1 is SNHLY and CDR2 is FYNNEI. Trimming left V 8 bases short and J 3 bases short, with 17 bases between. The CDR3 runs to 14 residues. The CDR3 coding sequence is TGTGCCAGCCAGAGATCAGGGAACTTCTACGAGCAGTACTTC. Amino acid sequence: CASQRSGNFYEQYF.

The V gene is TRBV2, the J gene TRBJ1-2, with 11 nucleotides matching TRBD1. The CDR3 is made up of 16 amino acids. Germline assignment: CDR1 SNHLY and CDR2 FYNNEI. The ends lost 6 bases at V and 8 bases at J; junction bases unmatched: 14. In DNA form, the CDR3 reads TGTGCCAGCAGGACCGGACAGGGGGCGATTTCTGGCGGCTACACCTTC. Translating gives CASRTGQGAISGGYTF.

The chain has TRBV5-4 and TRBJ2-7; 11 bases map to TRBD1. Germline V gene lookup returns CDR1 SGHNT and CDR2 YYREEE (reference sequence). V lost 4 bases and J lost 9; bases outside the gene matches: 12. The CDR3 is made up of 15 amino acids. DNA of the CDR3: TGTGCCAGCAGCCCGAACCGGGACAGGGGGAGGCGGCAGTACTTC. Protein: CASSPNRDRGRRQYF.

The rearrangement links TRBV5-5 to TRBJ2-1, with TRBD1 identical over 8 bases. Unmatched junction bases numbered 6, after V lost 2 bases and J lost 5 bases. This CDR3 region has 15 residues. CDR1 and CDR2 (germline): SGHKS, YYEKEE (reference sequence). The CDR3 region has the DNA TGTGCCAGCAGCTTAAGACAGGGGAGCCACAATGAGCAGTTCTTC. Translating it yields CASSLRQGSHNEQFF.

This chain uses TRBV6-4 with TRBJ2-1; D is unresolved. Trimming shortened V by 8 bases and J by 9 bases, and 17 bases separated the two germline ends. Per germline, CDR1 MRHNA and CDR2 SNTAGT. This CDR3 has 13 residues. CDR3 bases: TGTGCCAGCGGCCCGAAAATTAATGGTGAGCAGTTCTTC. Amino acids: CASGPKINGEQFF.

Here the CDR3 reads CASSRETGWEQYF. CDR3 nucleotide sequence: TGCGCCAGCAGTAGAGAAACGGGTTGGGAGCAGTACTTC. This chain connects TRBV5-1 to TRBJ2-7; D is uncertain. The CDR3 spans 13 residues. Germline V gene lookup returns CDR1 SGHRS and CDR2 YFSETQ. The V end lost 5 bases, the J end lost 7 bases, and 16 bases lay between the germline ends.

The V call is TRBV24-1, the J call TRBJ1-5; a possible D gene is TRBD1 (5 bases). This CDR3 spans 14 amino acids. Trimming stripped 4 bases from V and 4 bases from J, with 10 bases between. Per germline, CDR1 KGHDR and CDR2 SFDVKD. DNA for the CDR3: TGTGCCACCAGTGAAACGAGGGGTAATCAGCCCCAGCATTTT. Translating gives CATSETRGNQPQHF.

The V call is TRBV10-2, the J call TRBJ1-2, with no clear D. The V end lost 0 bases, the J end lost 3 bases, and 5 bases lay between the germline ends. This CDR3 region has 13 residues. CDR1 WSHSY and CDR2 SAAADI come from the germline V gene. The CDR3: CASSESFYYGYTF. The CDR3 nucleotides read TGCGCCAGCAGTGAGTCGTTCTACTATGGCTACACCTTC.

The rearrangement joins TRBV2 to TRBJ2-7, with TRBD1 matching 9 bases. In germline, CDR1 is SNHLY, CDR2 FYNNEI. V lost 6 bases to trimming and J lost 9 bases; unmatched junction nucleotides: 18. This CDR3 is 16 amino acids long. CDR3 amino acids: CASSGPGQGTPLLQYF. The CDR3 DNA reads TGTGCCAGCAGCGGCCCCGGACAGGGGACACCCTTGCTGCAGTACTTC.

The genes are TRBV5-1 and TRBJ2-1, with 7 bases fitting TRBD2. V was clipped by 7 bases and J by 2 bases; unmatched bases: 0. This CDR3 has 12 amino acids. Germline V lookup: CDR1 SGHRS, CDR2 YFSETQ. The CDR3 region is CASGGAYNEQFF. In DNA, the CDR3 is TGCGCCAGCGGGGGGGCCTACAATGAGCAGTTCTTC.

This chain connects TRBV27 to TRBJ2-3; the D gene could be TRBD1 or TRBD2 (6 bases each). The V gene's germline CDR1 is MNHEY and CDR2 SMNVEV (reference sequence). Trimming cost V 3 bases and J 4 bases, with 17 bases left between them. The CDR3 runs to 16 residues. As DNA, the CDR3 is TGTGCCAGCAGTTTTCTTGGGGGGCTTCTCTCAGATACGCAGTATTTT. Translated: CASSFLGGLLSDTQYF.

The rearrangement uses TRBV2 and TRBJ1-6; no reliable D call. Per the germline V gene, CDR1 is SNHLY and CDR2 is FYNNEI. The CDR3 consists of 14 residues. V gave up 7 bases and J gave up 3 bases, with 10 bases separating them. The CDR3 DNA follows: TGTGCCAGCACCACGGATATCTATAATTCACCCCTCCACTTT. It is translated as CASTTDIYNSPLHF.

A single count supports this clone. The chain recombines TRBV5-1 with TRBJ2-3; 10 bases match TRBD2. The CDR3 runs 15 residues. J lost 0 bases, V lost 2 bases, and 0 bases had no gene match. Germline V gene data show CDR1 as SGHRS and CDR2 as YFSETQ. The CDR3 loop reads CASSFSGGSTDTQYF. CDR3 DNA: TGCGCCAGCAGCTTTAGCGGGGGGAGCACAGATACGCAGTATTTT.

The chain carries TRBV6-5 and TRBJ2-7, with 7 bases aligning to TRBD1. In germline, CDR1 is MNHEY, CDR2 SVGAGI. The CDR3 has 14 residues. J was trimmed by 0 bases and V by 8 bases; bases with no gene match: 7. The CDR3 DNA sequence: TGTGCCAGCCTATTGGGACAGACCTCCTACGAGCAGTACTTC. Protein: CASLLGQTSYEQYF.

The chain uses TRBV19 and TRBJ2-3, with 9 bases matching TRBD1. V lost 6 bases and J lost 6; bases outside the gene matches: 10. This CDR3 region has 15 residues. Germline V gene sequence: CDR1 LNHDA, CDR2 SQIVND (reference sequence). The CDR3 is CASSRRGQGRDTQYF. In DNA, the CDR3 is TGTGCCAGTAGCCGTCGAGGACAGGGGAGGGATACGCAGTATTTT.

The V and J genes are TRBV10-3 and TRBJ2-2; D unresolved. Per germline, CDR1 ENHRY and CDR2 SYGVKD. The V end was cut by 9 bases, the J end by 1 base, with 12 bases between. The CDR3 length is 14 residues. The CDR3 nucleotides read TGTGCCATGAAAGACGTAGGGAACACCGGGGAGCTGTTTTTT. Its translation is CAMKDVGNTGELFF.

The chain couples TRBV28 to TRBJ1-4; D not certain. From germline, CDR1 is MDHEN and CDR2 SYDVKM. The CDR3 is made up of 18 amino acids. The V end lost 6 bases, the J end lost 2 bases, and 22 bases lay between the germline ends. In nucleotides, the CDR3 is TGTGCCAGCAGCAACGGGCCGAGGATGCAGTCGACTAATGAAAAACTGTTTTTT. It codes for CASSNGPRMQSTNEKLFF.

This clone has a single count. The V call is TRBV2, the J call TRBJ1-6; D is perhaps TRBD1 (6 bases). CDR1 and CDR2 from the germline V gene are SNHLY and FYNNEI. The V end lost 5 bases, the J end lost 7 bases, and 6 bases lay between the germline ends. The CDR3 extends over 12 amino acids. This CDR3 is CASSTGNSPLHF. CDR3 DNA sequence: TGTGCCAGCAGTACAGGGAATTCACCCCTCCACTTT.

CDR3: CASSKGRPRIQETQYF. The CDR3 DNA is TGTGCCAGCAGCAAGGGACGGCCCCGAATACAAGAGACCCAGTACTTC. J is TRBJ2-5 and V is TRBV7-9; possibly TRBD1 or TRBD2 for D (5 bases each). Germline CDR1 and CDR2: SEHNR and FQNEAQ (reference sequence). CDR3 size: 16 residues. Trimming took 5 bases from V and 2 from J, leaving 18 bases between them.

This chain connects TRBV7-9 to TRBJ1-6, with unresolved D. V was cut by 3 bases and J by 8 bases, with 5 bases left in between. The germline V gene has CDR1 SEHNR and CDR2 FQNEAQ (reference sequence). The CDR3 length is 12 residues. Here the CDR3 reads CASSFSDSPLHF. The CDR3 region has the DNA TGTGCCAGCAGCTTTTCAGATTCACCCCTCCACTTT.

This chain joins TRBV9 and TRBJ1-5; D not certain. The CDR3 has 18 amino acids. Germline-derived CDR1 and CDR2 are SGDLS and YYNGEE. Between the trimmed V and J ends, which lost 4 bases and 2 bases, there was a span of 22 bases. Here the CDR3 reads CASSPLPDADRGNQPQHF. In DNA form, the CDR3 reads TGTGCCAGCAGCCCTCTTCCAGACGCCGACCGGGGCAATCAGCCCCAGCATTTT.

The chain joins TRBV6-5 to TRBJ1-6, with D uncertain. The CDR3 extends over 13 amino acids. Trimming removed 4 bases from V and 8 bases from J, with 9 bases in between. Germline V gene data show CDR1 as MNHEY and CDR2 as SVGAGI. CDR3 bases: TGTGCCAGCAGTTTGGACGGCGATTCACCCCTCCACTTT. This gives the protein CASSLDGDSPLHF.

This rearrangement joins TRBV5-1 to TRBJ1-3; D is unresolved. Trimming stripped 0 bases from V and 3 bases from J, with 10 bases between. Germline V gives CDR1 SGHRS, CDR2 YFSETQ. CDR3 length: 15 amino acids. CDR3 sequence (DNA): TGCGCCAGCAGCTTGGCCGCCGGGGTTGGAAACACCATATATTTT. Its protein product is CASSLAAGVGNTIYF. The full variable domain, its missing parts supplied by reference TRBV5-1 and TRBJ1-3, is KAGVTQTPRYLIKTRGQQVTLSCSPISGHRSVSWYQQTPGQGLQFLFEYFSETQRNKGNFPGRFSGRQFSNSRSEMNVSTLELGDSALYLCASSLAAGVGNTIYFGEGSWLTVV.

This chain joins TRBV2 and TRBJ2-7, with D perhaps being TRBD1 or TRBD2 (5 bases each). This CDR3 region has 16 residues. Trimming cost V 2 bases and J 2 bases, with 16 bases left between them. CDR1 SNHLY and CDR2 FYNNEI come from the germline V gene. CDR3 amino acids: CASSETPGTAPYEQYF. As DNA, the CDR3 is TGTGCCAGCAGTGAAACCCCCGGGACGGCCCCCTACGAGCAGTACTTC. Full variable domain (rest looked up from reference TRBV2 and TRBJ2-7): EPEVTQTPSHQVTQMGQEVILRCVPISNHLYFYWYRQILGQKVEFLVSFYNNEISEKSEIFDDQFSVERPDGSNFTLKIRSTKLEDSAMYFCASSETPGTAPYEQYFGPGTRLTVT.

This sequence joins TRBV11-2 and TRBJ2-1; 9 bases fit TRBD1. J was trimmed by 7 bases and V by 5 bases; bases with no gene match: 12. The CDR3 length is 16 residues. The germline V gene has CDR1 SGHAT and CDR2 FQNNGV. CDR3 in DNA: TGTGCCAGCAGCCAGGGCCCCGGGACAGGGTTGAATGAGCAGTTCTTC. As protein: CASSQGPGTGLNEQFF.

This clone occurred a few times. V and J are TRBV2 and TRBJ2-7; D might be TRBD1 (6 bases). Looked up from germline, CDR1 is SNHLY and CDR2 is FYNNEI. The CDR3 consists of 13 residues. Trimming left V 1 base short and J 3 bases short, with 7 bases between. The CDR3 reads CASSEDRVYEQYF. The CDR3 nucleotides are TGTGCCAGCAGTGAAGACAGGGTCTACGAGCAGTACTTC.

V is TRBV14 and J is TRBJ2-1; 11 bases are shared with TRBD2. V gave up 1 base and J gave up 5 bases; unmatched junction bases: 1. Germline V CDR1 and CDR2: SGHDN, FVKESK. The CDR3 totals 15 residues. CDR3 nucleotides: TGTGCCAGCAGCCAAGGACTAGCGGGGAACAATGAGCAGTTCTTC. Protein: CASSQGLAGNNEQFF.